This T cell receptor beta chain was documented in a study of shared clonotypes between healthy human individuals. The naive CD8 fraction comprised CD45RO-negative cells positively selected for CCR7 and excluded terminally differentiated effector memory CD45RA+ cells. The donor population consisted of healthy HIV-negative adults with no recent acute infections or vaccinations. Trimming left V 2 bases short and J 2 bases short, with 10 bases between. CDR1 and CDR2 (germline): LNHDA, SQIVND (reference sequence). This CDR3 has 14 amino acids. Comments on this clone: This specimen includes other DNA sequences encoding the same CDR3.

Profiling relied on immunoSEQ multiplex PCR, and the TCRdb table lists in-frame clones only, not all of them. The profile covers about 2 million clones, with approximately 94% appearing a single time and roughly 1% taken by the ten largest. J is TRBJ2-7 and V is TRBV19; D not resolved. The sample taken for sequencing was naive CD8+ T cells sorted from blood. The TCR sequence derives from a young man in good health. The CDR3 reads CASSISGTAYEQYF. The CDR3 nucleotides are TGTGCCAGTAGTATATCTGGCACCGCCTACGAGCAGTACTTC.